This TCR beta chain comes out of a study of blood T cell repertoires in COVID-19. Study background: Italy, Spain and the United States were the sources of the convalescent and acute COVID-19 samples. Nucleic acid was either cDNA or gDNA, and it came from T cells, B-cell-depleted T cells, or PBMCs.

Methods used by the authors: Nucleated cell number was recorded as an estimate derived from reference gene primer amplification. Here immunoSEQ multiplex PCR was the method, and the copy in TCRdb shows in-frame clones only, minus some. V, J and clone size reflect that table, while D and trimming were determined from the DNA. The sample has 250,000 to 400,000 clones, roughly 91% seen once. Germline-derived CDR1 and CDR2 are SGHRS and YFSETQ. The CDR3 totals 13 residues. V was trimmed by 0 bases and J by 8 bases, leaving 11 bases between them. Source material: peripheral blood. This TCR came from a man between 45 and 60 years old with active or convalescent COVID-19. The chain joins TRBV5-1 to TRBJ1-1; D ambiguous. The CDR3 region is CASSLDSPEEAFF. In DNA, the CDR3 is TGCGCCAGCAGCTTGGACAGCCCTGAAGAAGCTTTCTTT.